The clone carrying this TCR beta chain has ten or more counts. The antigen is not known. The sample comes from a study of cytomegalovirus exposure and HLA in healthy donors. Study observations and caveats: The HLA-A and HLA-B alleles of most subjects were reportedly predicted accurately from TCR beta sequences. In vitro confirmation showed a few CMV-associated chains to be CMV antigen specific. Diagnosis of cytomegalovirus status made by the classifier reportedly showed high specificity and sensitivity.

Germline lookup yields CDR1 MDHEN and CDR2 SYDVKM. The CDR3 is 16 amino acids. V dropped 2 bases and J dropped 4 bases, with 17 bases sitting between them. With 60 Vbeta and 13 Jbeta primers, the PCR was carried out. The method was immunoSEQ multiplex PCR; TCRdb's version includes in-frame clones alone and lacks a portion of them. The repertoire consists of 80,000 or so clones, with 75% to 80% occurring once and the leading ten covering 4% to 5%. The sample comprised PBMCs. The chain has TRBV28 and TRBJ1-1; D gene unclear. The receptor's source is a middle-aged man in good health and CMV-seronegative. CDR3 region: CASSLGSAFRGTEAFF. CDR3 DNA: TGTGCCAGCAGTTTAGGGTCAGCCTTTCGGGGCACTGAAGCTTTCTTT.